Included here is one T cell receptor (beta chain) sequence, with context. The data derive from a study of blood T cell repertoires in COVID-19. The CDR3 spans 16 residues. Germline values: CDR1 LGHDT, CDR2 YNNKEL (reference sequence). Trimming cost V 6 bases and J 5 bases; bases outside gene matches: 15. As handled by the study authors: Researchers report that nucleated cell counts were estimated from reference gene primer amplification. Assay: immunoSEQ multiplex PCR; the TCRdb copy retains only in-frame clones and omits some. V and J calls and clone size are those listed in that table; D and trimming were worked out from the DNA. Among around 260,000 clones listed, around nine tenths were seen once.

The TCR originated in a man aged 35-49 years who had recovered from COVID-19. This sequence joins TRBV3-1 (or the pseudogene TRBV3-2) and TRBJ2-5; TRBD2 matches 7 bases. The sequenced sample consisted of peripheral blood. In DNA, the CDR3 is TGTGCCAGCAGTCTCAAAATGGGAGTGGGAGGGGAGACCCAGTACTTC. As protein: CASSLKMGVGGETQYF.